This TCR beta chain was retrieved from a study of blood T cell repertoires in COVID-19. Study information: Whether acute or convalescent, the COVID-19 samples came from the United States, Italy and Spain. T cells, B-cell-depleted T cells, or PBMCs provided the cDNA or gDNA that served as material.

The authors' processing: Amplification of reference gene primers was used by the study to estimate nucleated cell counts. Only in-frame clones appear in the TCRdb table, and some are missing; sequencing was by immunoSEQ multiplex PCR. That table furnishes V, J and clone size, whereas the DNA furnished D and trimming. The data contain over 200,000 clones, around 89% of them seen just once; the ten biggest clones take up about 4.1%. The sequence derives from a man aged 55-75 years who had recovered from COVID-19. Sequenced: peripheral blood.

The CDR3 loop reads CASKSGNQPQHF. The DNA for the CDR3 is TGTGCCAGTAAGTCGGGCAATCAGCCCCAGCATTTT. The gene calls are TRBV19 and TRBJ1-5; no definite D call. Trimming took off 7 bases at V and 2 bases at J, with 6 bases between the two ends. The CDR3 contains 12 residues. CDR1 is LNHDA and CDR2 is SQIVND in the germline V gene (reference sequence). The full variable domain, with the rest looked up from reference TRBV19 and TRBJ1-5, is DGGITQSPKYLFRKEGQNVTLSCEQNLNHDAMYWYRQDPGQGLRLIYYSQIVNDFQKGDIAEGYSVSREKKESFPLTVTSAQKNPTAFYLCASKSGNQPQHFGDGTRLSIL.